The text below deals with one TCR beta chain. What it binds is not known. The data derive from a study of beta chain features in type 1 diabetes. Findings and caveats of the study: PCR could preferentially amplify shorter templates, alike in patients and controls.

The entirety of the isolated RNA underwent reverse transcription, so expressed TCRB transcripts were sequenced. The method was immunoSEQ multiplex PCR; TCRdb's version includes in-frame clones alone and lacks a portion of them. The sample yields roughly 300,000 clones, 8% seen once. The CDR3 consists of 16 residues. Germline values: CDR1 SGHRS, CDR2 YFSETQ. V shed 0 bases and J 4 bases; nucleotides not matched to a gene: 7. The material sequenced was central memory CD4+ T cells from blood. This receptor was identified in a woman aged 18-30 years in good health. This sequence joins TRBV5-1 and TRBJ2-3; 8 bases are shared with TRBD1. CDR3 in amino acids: CASSLALGQGADTQYF. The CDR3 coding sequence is TGCGCCAGCAGCTTGGCACTTGGACAGGGCGCAGATACGCAGTATTTT.